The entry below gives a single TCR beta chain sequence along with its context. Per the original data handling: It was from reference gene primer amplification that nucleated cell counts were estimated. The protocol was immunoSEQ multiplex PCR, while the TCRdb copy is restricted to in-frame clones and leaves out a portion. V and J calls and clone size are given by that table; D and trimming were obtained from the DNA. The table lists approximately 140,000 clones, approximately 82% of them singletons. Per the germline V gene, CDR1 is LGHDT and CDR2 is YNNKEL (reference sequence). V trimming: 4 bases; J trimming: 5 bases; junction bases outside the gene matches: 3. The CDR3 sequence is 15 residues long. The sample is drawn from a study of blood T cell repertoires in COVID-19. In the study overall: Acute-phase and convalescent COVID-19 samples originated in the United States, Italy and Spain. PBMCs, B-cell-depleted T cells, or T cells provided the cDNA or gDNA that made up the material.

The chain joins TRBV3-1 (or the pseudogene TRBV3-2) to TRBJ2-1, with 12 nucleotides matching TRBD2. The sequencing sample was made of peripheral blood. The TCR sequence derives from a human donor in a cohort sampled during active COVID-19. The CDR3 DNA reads TGTGCCAGCAGCCTCCGACTAGCGGGAGACAATGAGCAGTTCTTC. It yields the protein CASSLRLAGDNEQFF.